This record looks at one T cell receptor (beta chain) sequence and its context. As originally analysed: Reference gene primer amplification yielded estimated nucleated cell counts. TCRdb's copy holds only in-frame clones and misses some; the assay was immunoSEQ multiplex PCR. V, J and clone size reflect that table, while D and trimming were determined from the DNA. The sample yields roughly 100,000 clones, around four fifths seen once. The CDR3 sequence is 14 residues long. Germline CDR1 and CDR2: SGDLS and YYNGEE. The V gene lost 2 bases and the J gene lost 4 bases, with 11 bases spanning the gap. The data derive from a study of blood T cell repertoires in COVID-19.

The receptor comes from a human donor in a cohort sampled during active COVID-19. Material for sequencing was peripheral blood. The rearrangement joins TRBV9 to TRBJ2-3; D remains unclear. DNA for the CDR3: TGTGCCAGCAGCGTCTTAGGCAGCGCAGATACGCAGTATTTT. Translating it yields CASSVLGSADTQYF.